What follows describes a single T cell receptor (beta chain). Its matching antigen is unknown. This CDR3 spans 17 amino acids. The V gene end was trimmed by 1 base and the J gene end by 2 bases; junction bases not matched to a gene: 7. Germline values: CDR1 SGHTA, CDR2 FQGNSA. The second PCR ran roughly 7 to 12 cycles with a sample-barcoded 5' primer and J-beta primers. Every molecule of cDNA carried a tag from a template-switch adaptor with 12 random nucleotides. TCRdb reanalysed the 5' RACE reads using MiXCR and keeps one entry per CDR3 protein. Seen here are roughly 500,000 distinct CDR3 sequences, 27% observed once, and the top ten hold around 20%. This entry comes from a study of blood T cells in healthy people across ages. Looking at the study overall: Every two T cells gave about one barcoded beta molecule via template switching. Study-wide results and caveats: Any conclusive comparison of naive versus antigen-experienced cells was prevented by using unsorted PBMCs.

No fewer than 5.5 micrograms of total RNA were isolated from every sample. The source is a woman in her 70s in good health. The sequencing sample was made of blood. The chain carries TRBV7-2 and TRBJ2-1, with 8 bases identical to TRBD2. CDR3 sequence reads: CASSLVTGGDTYNEQFF. CDR3 nucleotide sequence: TGTGCCAGCAGCTTAGTAACGGGGGGGGACACCTACAATGAGCAGTTCTTC.